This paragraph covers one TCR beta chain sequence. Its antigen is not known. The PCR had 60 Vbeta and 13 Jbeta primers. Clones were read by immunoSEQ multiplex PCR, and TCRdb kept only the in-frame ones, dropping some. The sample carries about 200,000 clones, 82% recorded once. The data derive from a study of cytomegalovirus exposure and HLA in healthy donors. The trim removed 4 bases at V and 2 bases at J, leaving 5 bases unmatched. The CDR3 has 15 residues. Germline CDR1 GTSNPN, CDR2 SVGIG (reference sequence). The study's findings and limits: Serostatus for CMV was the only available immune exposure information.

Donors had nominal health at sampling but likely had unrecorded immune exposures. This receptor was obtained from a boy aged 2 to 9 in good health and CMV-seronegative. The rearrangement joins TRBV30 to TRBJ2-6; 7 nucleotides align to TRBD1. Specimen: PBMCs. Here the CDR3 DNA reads TGTGCCTGGACTCCGCAGGGGGCTGGGGCCAACGTCCTGACTTTC. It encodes CAWTPQGAGANVLTF.